One sample yielded the 8 T cell receptor beta chains listed below, sequenced in a study of cytomegalovirus exposure and HLA in healthy donors. The PCR made use of 60 Vbeta and 13 Jbeta primers. Measured with immunoSEQ multiplex PCR; TCRdb has only the in-frame clones, and not every one. Its clone listing holds 90,000 to 120,000 clones. Specimen: PBMCs. The receptors were sampled from a man between 45 and 60 years old in good health and CMV-seronegative.

This chain connects TRBV5-1 to TRBJ2-7; possible D gene TRBD2, 6 bases. The germline gives CDR1 SGHRS, CDR2 YFSETQ. V lost 3 bases and J lost 5, with 9 bases in between. The CDR3 is 12 residues long. This chain's CDR3 is CASSSGGHEQYF. CDR3 bases: TGCGCCAGCAGCTCCGGGGGACACGAGCAGTACTTC. Looking up the rest from reference TRBV5-1 and TRBJ2-7 gives the full variable domain: KAGVTQTPRYLIKTRGQQVTLSCSPISGHRSVSWYQQTPGQGLQFLFEYFSETQRNKGNFPGRFSGRQFSNSRSEMNVSTLELGDSALYLCASSSGGHEQYFGPGTRLTVT.

The chain is built from TRBV18 and TRBJ2-3, with a possible D match to TRBD2 (6 bases). V lost 3 bases and J lost 4, with 14 bases in between. The CDR3 is 15 amino acids. Germline values: CDR1 KGHSH, CDR2 LQKENI. DNA for the CDR3: TGTGCCAGCTCACCCGTTAGCGGCCGGGCAGATACGCAGTATTTT. The encoded protein is CASSPVSGRADTQYF.

V is TRBV5-4 and J is TRBJ1-2; the D gene is possibly TRBD1 (5 bases). This CDR3 is built from 16 residues. Germline CDR1 and CDR2: SGHNT and YYREEE (reference sequence). V lost 2 bases to trimming and J lost 1 base, with 15 bases between them. This CDR3 reads CASSLGFQGGNYGYTF. The DNA for the CDR3 is TGTGCCAGCAGCTTAGGTTTTCAGGGCGGTAACTATGGCTACACCTTC.

The chain uses TRBV7-2 and TRBJ1-1; D not certain. The CDR3 is 14 residues long. Germline CDR1 SGHTA, CDR2 FQGNSA. V gave up 5 bases and J gave up 9 bases, with 19 bases separating them. CDR3 coding DNA: TGTGCCAGCAGCCCCACGTCCGGGGAAGGACAAGCTTTCTTT. As protein: CASSPTSGEGQAFF.

The chain uses TRBV29-1 and TRBJ1-2; no firm D call. This CDR3 comprises 13 residues. V was shortened by 6 bases and J by 7 bases, with 18 bases between the two germline ends. Germline V gene data show CDR1 as SQVTM and CDR2 as ANQGSEA. The CDR3 spells CSVADRARGGYTF. The CDR3 nucleotides are TGCAGCGTCGCCGATCGGGCCCGGGGTGGCTACACCTTC.

The chain is built from TRBV29-1 and TRBJ2-2; D may be TRBD2 (6 bases). CDR3 length: 13 residues. V was clipped by 4 bases and J by 4 bases, with 10 bases between them. The germline V gene has CDR1 SQVTM and CDR2 ANQGSEA. The CDR3 sequence: CSVAGEGTGELFF. In DNA form, the CDR3 reads TGCAGCGTTGCGGGGGAAGGCACCGGGGAGCTGTTTTTT.

The chain uses TRBV7-6 and TRBJ2-7; 7 nucleotides match TRBD2. Per the germline V gene, CDR1 is SGHVS and CDR2 is FNYEAQ. Germline trimming cut 5 bases from V and 2 bases from J; bases unmatched to any gene: 6. The CDR3 covers 14 residues. The CDR3, as DNA: TGTGCCAGCAGCGCGTCTAGCGGAGCCTACGAGCAGTACTTC. Protein product: CASSASSGAYEQYF.

The rearrangement joins TRBV19 to TRBJ1-1, with D uncertain. Germline CDR1 LNHDA, CDR2 SQIVND (reference sequence). The CDR3 covers 14 residues. Trimming removed 1 base from V and 7 bases from J, with 13 bases in between. The CDR3 spells CASSIVGGIGEAFF. Here the CDR3 DNA reads TGTGCCAGTAGTATAGTAGGAGGGATCGGTGAAGCTTTCTTT.